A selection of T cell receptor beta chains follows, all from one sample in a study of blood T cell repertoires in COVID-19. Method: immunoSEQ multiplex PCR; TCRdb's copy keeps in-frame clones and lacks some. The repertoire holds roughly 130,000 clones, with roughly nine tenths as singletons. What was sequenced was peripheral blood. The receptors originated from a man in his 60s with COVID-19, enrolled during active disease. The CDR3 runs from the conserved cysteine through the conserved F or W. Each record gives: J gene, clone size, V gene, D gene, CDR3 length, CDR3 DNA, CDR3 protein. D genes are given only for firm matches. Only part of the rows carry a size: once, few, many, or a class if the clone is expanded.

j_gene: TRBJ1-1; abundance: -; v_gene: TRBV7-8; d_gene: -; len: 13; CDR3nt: TGTGCCAGCAGCTCAGGGATGAACACTGAAGCTTTCTTT; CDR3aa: CASSSGMNTEAFF
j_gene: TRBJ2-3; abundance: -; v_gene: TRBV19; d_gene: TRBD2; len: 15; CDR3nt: TGTGCCAGTAGGCAAGGCGGGAGTGCCGCAGATACGCAGTATTTT; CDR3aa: CASRQGGSAADTQYF
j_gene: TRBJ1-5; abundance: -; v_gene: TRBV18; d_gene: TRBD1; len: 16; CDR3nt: TGTGCCAGCTCACCACGAGGACAGGGCGGGGAGGGGCCCCAGCATTTT; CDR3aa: CASSPRGQGGEGPQHF
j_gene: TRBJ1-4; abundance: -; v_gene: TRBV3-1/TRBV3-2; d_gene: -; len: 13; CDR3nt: TGTGCCAGCAGCCAAGGCGGAAATGAAAAACTGTTTTTT; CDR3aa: CASSQGGNEKLFF
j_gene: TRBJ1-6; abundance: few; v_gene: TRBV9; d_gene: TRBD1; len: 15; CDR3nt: TGTGCCAGCAGCACCGAAGGGACAGATAATTCACCCCTCCACTTT; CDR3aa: CASSTEGTDNSPLHF
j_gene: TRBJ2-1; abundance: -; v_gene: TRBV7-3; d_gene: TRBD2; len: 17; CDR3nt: TGTGCCAGCAGCTTAAGCCCGACTAGCGGGAGGGCCGGTGAGCAGTTCTTC; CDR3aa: CASSLSPTSGRAGEQFF
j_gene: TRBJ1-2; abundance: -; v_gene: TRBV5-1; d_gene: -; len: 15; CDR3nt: TGCGCCAGCAGCGGTACGGGGTTACCGGTGTATGGCTACACCTTC; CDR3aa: CASSGTGLPVYGYTF
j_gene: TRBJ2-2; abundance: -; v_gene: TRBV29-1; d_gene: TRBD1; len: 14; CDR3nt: TGCAGCGCTAGGACAGGGGGCATCACCGGGGAGCTGTTTTTT; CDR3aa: CSARTGGITGELFF
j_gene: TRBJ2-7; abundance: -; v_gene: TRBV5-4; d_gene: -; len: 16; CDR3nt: TGTGCCAGCAGCCCCCGAGGGAATCGCGGACCTAACGAGCAGTACTTC; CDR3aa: CASSPRGNRGPNEQYF
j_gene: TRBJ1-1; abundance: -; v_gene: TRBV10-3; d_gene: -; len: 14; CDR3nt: TGTGCCATCAGTGAGGGGCAGGCGAACACTGAAGCTTTCTTT; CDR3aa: CAISEGQANTEAFF
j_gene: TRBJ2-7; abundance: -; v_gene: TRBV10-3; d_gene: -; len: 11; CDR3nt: TGTGCCAGCGCGACAGGTTACGAGCAGTACTTC; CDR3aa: CASATGYEQYF
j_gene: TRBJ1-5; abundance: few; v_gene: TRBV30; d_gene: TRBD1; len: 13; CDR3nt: TGTGCCTGGAGTTACAGGGGAGATCAGCCCCAGCATTTT; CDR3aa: CAWSYRGDQPQHF
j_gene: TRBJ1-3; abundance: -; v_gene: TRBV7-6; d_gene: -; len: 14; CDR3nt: TGTGCCAGCAGCTTATATATCTCTGGAAACACCATATATTTT; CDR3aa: CASSLYISGNTIYF
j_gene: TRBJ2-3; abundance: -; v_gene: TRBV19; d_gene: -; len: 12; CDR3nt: TGTGCCAGTAGTCCTTTAGCAGATACGCAGTATTTT; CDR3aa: CASSPLADTQYF
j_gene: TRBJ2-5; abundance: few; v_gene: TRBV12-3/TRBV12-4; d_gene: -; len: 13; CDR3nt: TGTGCCAGCAGTTTAGGAACTCAAGAGACCCAGTACTTC; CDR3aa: CASSLGTQETQYF
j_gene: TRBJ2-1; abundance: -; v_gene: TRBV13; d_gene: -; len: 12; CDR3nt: TGTGCCAGCAGCGGCGGATACAATGAGCAGTTCTTC; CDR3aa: CASSGGYNEQFF
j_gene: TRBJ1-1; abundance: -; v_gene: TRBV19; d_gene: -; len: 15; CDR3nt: TGTGCCAGTAGCTCCTGGACGGGGGGTATGAGTGAAGCTTTCTTT; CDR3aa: CASSSWTGGMSEAFF
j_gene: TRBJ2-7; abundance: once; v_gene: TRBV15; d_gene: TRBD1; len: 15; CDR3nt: TGTGCCACCAGCAGAGGGGGACAGGGCGTCAACGAGCAGTACTTC; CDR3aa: CATSRGGQGVNEQYF
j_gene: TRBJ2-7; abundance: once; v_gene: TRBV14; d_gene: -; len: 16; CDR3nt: TGTGCCAGCAGCCAAGTCCCGTCAGGGGAGATCTACGAGCAGTACTTC; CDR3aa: CASSQVPSGEIYEQYF
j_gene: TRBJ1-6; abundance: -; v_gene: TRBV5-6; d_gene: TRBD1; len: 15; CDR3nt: TGTGCCAGCAGCAAAGGGGGACAGGGGGCATCACCCCTCCACTTT; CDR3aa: CASSKGGQGASPLHF
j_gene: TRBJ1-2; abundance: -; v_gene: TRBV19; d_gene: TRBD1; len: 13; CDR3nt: TGTGCCAGTAGTGACAGGGGGCTTGAAGGCTACACCTTC; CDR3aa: CASSDRGLEGYTF
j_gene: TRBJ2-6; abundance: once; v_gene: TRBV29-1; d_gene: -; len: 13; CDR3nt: TGCAGCGTCTCGAGCTCTGGGGCCAACGTCCTGACTTTC; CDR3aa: CSVSSSGANVLTF
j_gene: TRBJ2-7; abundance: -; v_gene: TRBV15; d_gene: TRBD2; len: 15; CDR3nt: TGTGCCACCAGCAGAGCCACTAGCGGGTCCTACGAGCAGTACTTC; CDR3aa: CATSRATSGSYEQYF
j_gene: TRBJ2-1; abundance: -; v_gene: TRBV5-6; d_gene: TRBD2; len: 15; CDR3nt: TGTGCCAGCAGTAGGACTAGCGCCATATACGGTGAGCAGTTCTTC; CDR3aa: CASSRTSAIYGEQFF
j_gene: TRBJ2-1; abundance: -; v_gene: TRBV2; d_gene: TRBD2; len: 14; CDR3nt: TGTGCCAGCAGGACGGGACTAGCGGGTAATGAGCAGTTCTTC; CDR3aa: CASRTGLAGNEQFF
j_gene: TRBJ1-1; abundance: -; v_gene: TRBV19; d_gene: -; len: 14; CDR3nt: TGTGCCAGTAGTCGAACCAGGGAATCCACTGAAGCTTTCTTT; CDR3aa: CASSRTRESTEAFF
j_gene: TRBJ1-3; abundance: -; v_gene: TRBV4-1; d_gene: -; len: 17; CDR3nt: TGCGCCAGCAGCCAACCGCTATCTTGGGGGGCTGGAAACACCATATATTTT; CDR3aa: CASSQPLSWGAGNTIYF